These 18 T cell receptor beta chains originate from one sample sequenced in a study of blood T cells in healthy people across ages. The second PCR ran 7 to 11 cycles with a sample-barcoded 5' primer and J-beta primers. TCRdb redid the calling of the 5' RACE reads with MiXCR, one entry per CDR3 protein. The table records fewer than 1,200,000 distinct CDR3 sequences, less than 25% of them present only once. These data are also associated with another study on T cells of mothers and their children.

Sequencing used blood. These receptors came from a girl aged 2 to 10 in good health.

The chain employs TRBV5-1 and TRBJ1-2, with D maybe TRBD1 (5 bases). Germline values: CDR1 SGHRS, CDR2 YFSETQ. This CDR3 comprises 18 residues. The V and J ends lost 1 base and 8 bases respectively, with 27 bases between them. The CDR3 loop is CASSLNLGPSLSWGGYTF. CDR3 nucleotides: TGCGCCAGCAGCTTGAACCTCGGACCGAGTCTATCTTGGGGGGGCTACACCTTC.

The chain couples TRBV12-3 or TRBV12-4 to TRBJ2-2; no reliable D call. The CDR3 has 15 residues. The germline V and J ends were trimmed by 1 base and 3 bases, with 9 bases remaining between them. CDR3 coding DNA: TGTGCCAGCAGTTTAGACAGTCAATACACCGGGGAGCTGTTTTTT. Protein: CASSLDSQYTGELFF.

The chain is built from TRBV3-1 and TRBJ2-5; no clear D gene. Germline CDR1 LGHDT, CDR2 YNNKEL (reference sequence). The CDR3 is 11 amino acids. Trimming cost V 3 bases and J 6 bases, with 5 bases left between them. The CDR3 sequence is CASSHKKTQYF. CDR3 in DNA: TGTGCCAGCAGCCACAAGAAGACCCAGTACTTC.

This clonotype was counted only a few times. The gene calls are TRBV29-1 and TRBJ1-1; D is possibly TRBD1 (6 bases). CDR1 and CDR2 (germline): SQVTM, ANQGSEA. The CDR3 has 14 amino acids. V lost 4 bases and J lost 0, with 12 bases in between. CDR3 amino acids: CSVVTGGMNTEAFF. The CDR3 DNA follows: TGCAGCGTTGTGACAGGCGGAATGAACACTGAAGCTTTCTTT.

This clonotype was seen more than once but under ten times. Here the CDR3 DNA reads TGTGCCAGCAGCTCAAGACAGGGGCCCCTCTACGAGCAGTACTTC. Encoded protein: CASSSRQGPLYEQYF. This sequence joins TRBV7-2 and TRBJ2-7; 8 bases are shared with TRBD1. Trimming cost V 4 bases and J 3 bases; bases outside gene matches: 8. CDR1 and CDR2 (germline): SGHTA, FQGNSA. CDR3 length equals 15 residues.

The rearrangement links TRBV29-1 to TRBJ2-7; TRBD2 is a possible D gene (6 bases). The CDR3 runs 15 residues. The germline V gene has CDR1 SQVTM and CDR2 ANQGSEA. V shed 6 bases and J shed 5 bases, with 23 bases lying between them. CDR3 region: CSVIDYHREFNEQYF. Written as DNA, the CDR3 is TGCAGCGTGATCGATTATCATCGGGAGTTCAACGAGCAGTACTTC.

This clonotype turned up a few times. The CDR3, as DNA: TGCAGTGCTAGTTCCATGGCCACTGAAGCTTTCTTT. As protein: CSASSMATEAFF. The chain combines TRBV20-1 with TRBJ1-1; D is ambiguous. V lost 3 bases to trimming and J lost 4 bases, with 9 bases between them. This CDR3 is 12 amino acids long. Germline CDR1 reads DFQATT; CDR2 reads SNEGSKA (reference sequence).

The rearrangement joins TRBV12-3 or TRBV12-4 to TRBJ2-5, with TRBD2 identical over 7 bases. This CDR3 is 16 amino acids long. J lost 5 bases, V lost 2 bases, and 11 bases had no gene match. CDR3 residues: CASSLNAGAVEETQYF. The CDR3 DNA is TGTGCCAGCAGTTTAAACGCGGGAGCAGTAGAGGAGACCCAGTACTTC.

This clonotype was seen only once. J is TRBJ2-7 and V is TRBV28; TRBD1 is a possible D gene (5 bases). The V end lost 4 bases, the J end lost 4 bases, and 14 bases lay between the germline ends. CDR1 MDHEN and CDR2 SYDVKM come from the germline V gene. The CDR3 extends over 14 amino acids. The CDR3 here is CASSSTDTEYEQYF. DNA for the CDR3: TGTGCCAGCAGTTCTACGGACACGGAGTACGAGCAGTACTTC.

The CDR3: CASSPPGGVHWNEQFF. CDR3 sequence (DNA): TGCGCCAGCTCCCCACCTGGGGGAGTCCATTGGAATGAGCAGTTCTTC. J is TRBJ2-1 and V is TRBV5-1; TRBD1 or TRBD2 may be the D gene (5 bases each). Germline CDR1 SGHRS, CDR2 YFSETQ. The CDR3 is made up of 16 amino acids. Between the trimmed V and J ends, which lost 7 bases and 7 bases, there was a span of 24 bases.

This clonotype was observed a few times. V is TRBV29-1 and J is TRBJ2-5; 12 bases are a match to TRBD2. The DNA end is more similar to TRBJ2-7, so the J call may be wrong. Germline CDR1 is SQVTM and CDR2 is ANQGSEA. There are 15 residues in the CDR3. Here the CDR3 DNA reads TGCAGCGTTATTCGGACTAGCGGGAAACGATACGAGCAGTACTTC. It is translated as CSVIRTSGKRYEQYF.

In this sample, this clonotype turned up a few times. The chain is built from TRBV6-2 or TRBV6-3 and TRBJ2-2; 10 bases align to TRBD2. J gave up 5 bases and V 5 bases, and 14 bases lay outside the gene matches. CDR3 length: 18 amino acids. CDR1 and CDR2 (germline): MNHEY, SVGEGT. CDR3 in DNA: TGTGCCAGCAGTCCCGAACCCCGATTAGCGGGAGGAACCGGGGAGCTGTTTTTT. Amino acid sequence: CASSPEPRLAGGTGELFF.

The CDR3 DNA is TGTGCCAGCAGGTATAGCGGGTTCGGAGAGACCCAGTACTTC. Protein: CASRYSGFGETQYF. This chain joins TRBV7-2 and TRBJ2-5; 7 bases align to TRBD2. The V and J ends lost 6 bases and 4 bases, in that order; junction bases with no gene match: 8. Germline V gives CDR1 SGHTA, CDR2 FQGNSA. The CDR3 has 14 amino acids.

J is TRBJ2-3 and V is TRBV29-1; D is undetermined. Trimming stripped 7 bases from V and 3 bases from J, with 14 bases between. Germline CDR1 reads SQVTM; CDR2 reads ANQGSEA. CDR3 length equals 13 residues. CDR3 amino acids: CSGLPGSTDTQYF. The CDR3 nucleotides read TGCAGCGGTCTCCCGGGTTCGACAGATACGCAGTATTTT.

This clonotype was observed a handful of times. The chain links TRBV29-1 to TRBJ1-1; TRBD1 might be the D (5 bases). Trimming shortened V by 5 bases and J by 3 bases, and 19 bases separated the two germline ends. CDR1 SQVTM and CDR2 ANQGSEA come from the germline V gene. CDR3 size: 15 residues. The CDR3 here is CSVRDFSERDTEAFF. The CDR3 bases are TGCAGCGTTAGGGACTTTAGCGAGAGGGACACTGAAGCTTTCTTT.

J is TRBJ2-1 and V is TRBV6-6; 7 nucleotides agree with TRBD2. Germline lookup yields CDR1 MNHNY and CDR2 SVGAGI (reference sequence). The CDR3 is made up of 12 amino acids. V lost 8 bases to trimming and J lost 6 bases; unmatched junction nucleotides: 4. CDR3 DNA: TGTGCCAGCTGGCGGGGGTCCAATGAGCAGTTCTTC. Translated: CASWRGSNEQFF.

This clonotype was counted a few times. The V call is TRBV6-6, the J call TRBJ2-7; 8 bases fit TRBD1. V lost 6 bases and J lost 9; bases outside the gene matches: 7. The germline V gene has CDR1 MNHNY and CDR2 SVGAGI (reference sequence). The CDR3 length is 12 residues. CDR3 amino acids: CASSSGGNGQYF. The CDR3 DNA sequence: TGTGCCAGCAGCTCAGGGGGCAATGGGCAGTACTTC.

This clonotype was seen many times. This sequence joins TRBV13 and TRBJ2-5; D is unclear. CDR1 PRHDT and CDR2 FYEKMQ come from the germline V gene (reference sequence). Trimming stripped 8 bases from V and 5 bases from J, with 15 bases between. The CDR3 sequence is 13 residues long. The CDR3 region is CASRPSLGETQYF. CDR3 DNA sequence: TGTGCCAGCCGTCCATCTTTGGGGGAGACCCAGTACTTC.